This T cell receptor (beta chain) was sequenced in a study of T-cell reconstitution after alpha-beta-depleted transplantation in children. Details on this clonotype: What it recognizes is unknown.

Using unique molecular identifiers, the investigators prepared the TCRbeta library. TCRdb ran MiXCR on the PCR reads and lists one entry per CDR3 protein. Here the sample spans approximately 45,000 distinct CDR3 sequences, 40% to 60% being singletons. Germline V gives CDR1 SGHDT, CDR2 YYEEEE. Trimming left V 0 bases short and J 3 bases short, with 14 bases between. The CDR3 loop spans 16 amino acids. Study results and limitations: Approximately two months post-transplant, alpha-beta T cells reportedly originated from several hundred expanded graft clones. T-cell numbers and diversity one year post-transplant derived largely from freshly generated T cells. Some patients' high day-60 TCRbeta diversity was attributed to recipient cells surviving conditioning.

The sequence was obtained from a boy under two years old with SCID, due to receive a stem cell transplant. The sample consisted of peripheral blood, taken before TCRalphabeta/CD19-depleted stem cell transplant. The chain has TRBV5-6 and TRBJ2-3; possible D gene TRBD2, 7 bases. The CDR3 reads CASSLVGGGRTDTQYF. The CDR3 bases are TGTGCCAGCAGCTTGGTGGGGGGGGGCAGGACAGATACGCAGTATTTT.